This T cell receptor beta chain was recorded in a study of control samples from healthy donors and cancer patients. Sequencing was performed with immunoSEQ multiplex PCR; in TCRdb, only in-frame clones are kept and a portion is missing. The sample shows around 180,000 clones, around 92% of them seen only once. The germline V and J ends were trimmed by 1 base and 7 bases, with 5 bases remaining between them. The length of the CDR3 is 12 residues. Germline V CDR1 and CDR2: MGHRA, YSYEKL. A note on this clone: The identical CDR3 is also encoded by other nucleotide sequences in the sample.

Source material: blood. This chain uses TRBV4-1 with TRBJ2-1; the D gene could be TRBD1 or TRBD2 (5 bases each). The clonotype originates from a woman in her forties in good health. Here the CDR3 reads CASSQGGNEQFF. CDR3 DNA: TGCGCCAGCAGCCAAGGGGGGAATGAGCAGTTCTTC.